Presented here are 14 T cell receptor beta chains from one specimen sequenced in a study of beta chain features in type 1 diabetes. Sequencing targeted expressed TCRB transcripts, as all isolated RNA had been reverse transcribed. This table comes from immunoSEQ multiplex PCR, and its TCRdb copy is limited to in-frame clones, with some not included. The sample yields 620,000 or so clones, around a sixth seen once. Sequenced material: naive CD4+ T cells from blood. The receptor set was obtained from a man aged 18 to 29 in good health.

Turning to this clone: Other DNA sequences from this sample encode an identical CDR3 as well. This chain connects TRBV9 to TRBJ1-2, with D perhaps matching TRBD1 (5 bases). V was trimmed by 2 bases and J by 2 bases, leaving 7 bases between them. This CDR3 contains 13 residues. Germline V lookup: CDR1 SGDLS, CDR2 YYNGEE. DNA of the CDR3: TGTGCCAGCAGCGTCGACAGCAACTATGGCTACACCTTC. It translates to CASSVDSNYGYTF.

The J gene is TRBJ1-1, the V gene TRBV11-2; 9 bases fit TRBD1. This CDR3 has 18 amino acids. V shed 6 bases, J shed 7 bases, and the junction held 21 bases outside the gene matches. Germline values: CDR1 SGHAT, CDR2 FQNNGV. The CDR3 nucleotides read TGTGCCAGCAGTCTCGACACCCCGGGGACAGGGATTGTAAGTGAAGCTTTCTTT. It codes for CASSLDTPGTGIVSEAFF.

This CDR3 is CASSLGGLRGISGNTIYF. As DNA, the CDR3 is TGTGCCAGCAGCTTAGGCGGACTCCGGGGGATCTCTGGAAACACCATATATTTT. The rearrangement joins TRBV7-6 to TRBJ1-3; TRBD1 might be the D (5 bases). CDR3 length: 18 amino acids. Trimming left V 1 base short and J 0 bases short, with 16 bases between. Per germline, CDR1 SGHVS and CDR2 FNYEAQ.

The chain recombines TRBV19 with TRBJ2-5, with a possible D match to TRBD2 (6 bases). The CDR3 length is 16 residues. Germline lookup yields CDR1 LNHDA and CDR2 SQIVND (reference sequence). V lost 3 bases and J 5 bases, leaving 19 bases between the germline ends. Here the CDR3 reads CASSMGPRDRGETQYF. In nucleotides, the CDR3 is TGTGCCAGTAGTATGGGCCCCAGGGACCGGGGGGAGACCCAGTACTTC.

The chain is built from TRBV7-3 and TRBJ1-2, with 7 bases identical to TRBD1. The V gene's germline CDR1 is SGHTA and CDR2 FQGTGA. The CDR3 covers 16 residues. Trimming cost V 0 bases and J 5 bases; bases outside gene matches: 9. In DNA, the CDR3 is TGTGCCAGCAGCTTAACGAATTCGGACAGGCCATATGGCTACACCTTC. Translating gives CASSLTNSDRPYGYTF.

This clone was observed a few times. The rearrangement joins TRBV19 to TRBJ2-7; perhaps TRBD1 as D (5 bases). The CDR3 runs to 14 residues. Germline V gene lookup returns CDR1 LNHDA and CDR2 SQIVND (reference sequence). The germline V and J ends were trimmed by 3 bases and 2 bases, with 11 bases remaining between them. CDR3 nucleotide sequence: TGTGCCAGTAGTATTGCGCAGGGTACCTACGAGCAGTACTTC. The encoded protein is CASSIAQGTYEQYF.

This clone was counted only a few times. CDR3 protein: CASSLPMNAGARRETQYF. CDR3 coding DNA: TGTGCCAGCAGTTTACCCATGAATGCGGGAGCAAGGCGAGAGACCCAGTACTTC. V is TRBV28 and J is TRBJ2-5, with 7 bases that match TRBD2. CDR1 MDHEN and CDR2 SYDVKM come from the germline V gene. The CDR3 spans 18 residues. V gave up 2 bases and J gave up 4 bases; unmatched junction bases: 16.

The chain couples TRBV27 to TRBJ1-2; possible D gene TRBD1, 5 bases. Trimming removed 5 bases at V and 4 bases at J, with 17 bases between. Germline CDR1 MNHEY, CDR2 SMNVEV (reference sequence). The CDR3 contains 15 residues. The CDR3 loop is CASSPPGAGPYGYTF. DNA of the CDR3: TGTGCCAGCAGTCCCCCCGGCGCAGGGCCCTATGGCTACACCTTC.

The CDR3, as DNA: TGTGCCAGCAGCCACCCTAGCGGGAGGGCTCCCTCCTACAATGAGCAGTTCTTC. It specifies CASSHPSGRAPSYNEQFF. The rearrangement links TRBV14 to TRBJ2-1, with TRBD2 identical over 12 bases. V trimming: 3 bases; J trimming: 0 bases; junction bases outside the gene matches: 6. The V gene's germline CDR1 is SGHDN and CDR2 FVKESK. The CDR3 spans 18 residues.

This clone has just one count. This sequence joins TRBV13 and TRBJ2-2, with TRBD2 matching 12 bases. Germline trimming cut 4 bases from V and 5 bases from J; bases unmatched to any gene: 11. This CDR3 is built from 18 residues. Germline assignment: CDR1 PRHDT and CDR2 FYEKMQ (reference sequence). CDR3 bases: TGTGCCAGCAGCTACAGGCTAGCGGGAGGGCCGAGGACCGGGGAGCTGTTTTTT. It encodes CASSYRLAGGPRTGELFF.

This clone was recorded a few times. This chain links TRBV29-1 with TRBJ1-2; the match to TRBD1 covers 7 bases. V shed 5 bases, J shed 0 bases, and the junction held 9 bases outside the gene matches. Germline CDR1 reads SQVTM; CDR2 reads ANQGSEA. This CDR3 comprises 15 residues. In DNA form, the CDR3 reads TGCAGCGTTTTAGGGGAGGGGACAGCTAACTATGGCTACACCTTC. It specifies CSVLGEGTANYGYTF.

The CDR3, as DNA: TGTGCCAGCAGCTTAAGGACAGGATACAATGAGCAGTTCTTC. It codes for CASSLRTGYNEQFF. V usage is TRBV11-3 and J usage is TRBJ2-1, with 7 bases that match TRBD1. V lost 2 bases to trimming and J lost 4 bases; unmatched junction nucleotides: 2. The CDR3 consists of 14 residues. Looked up from germline, CDR1 is SGHNT and CDR2 is YENEEA.

The sample holds a few counts of this clone. The V call is TRBV5-1, the J call TRBJ2-1; no firm D call. Germline V gene lookup returns CDR1 SGHRS and CDR2 YFSETQ. V lost 0 bases and J 0 bases, leaving 10 bases between the germline ends. The CDR3 is made up of 16 amino acids. DNA for the CDR3: TGCGCCAGCAGCTTGGAGACATTGAGCTCCTACAATGAGCAGTTCTTC. Its translation: CASSLETLSSYNEQFF.

The rearrangement links TRBV5-1 to TRBJ2-3; a weak D match, TRBD2 (5 bases). Between the trimmed V and J ends, which lost 5 bases and 3 bases, there was a span of 7 bases. Germline CDR1 reads SGHRS; CDR2 reads YFSETQ. The CDR3 is 12 residues long. The CDR3 coding sequence is TGCGCCAGCAGGGAGGAGACAGATACGCAGTATTTT. This sequence encodes CASREETDTQYF.